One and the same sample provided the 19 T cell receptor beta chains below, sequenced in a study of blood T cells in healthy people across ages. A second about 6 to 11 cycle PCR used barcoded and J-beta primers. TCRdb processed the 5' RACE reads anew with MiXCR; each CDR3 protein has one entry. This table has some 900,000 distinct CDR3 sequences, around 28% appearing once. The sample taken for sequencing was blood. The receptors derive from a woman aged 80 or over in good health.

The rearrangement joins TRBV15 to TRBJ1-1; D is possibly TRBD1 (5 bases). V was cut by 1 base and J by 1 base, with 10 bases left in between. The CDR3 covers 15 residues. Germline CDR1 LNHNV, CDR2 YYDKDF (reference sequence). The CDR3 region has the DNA TGTGCCACCAGCAGAGGTGGGGGGGGGAACACTGAAGCTTTCTTT. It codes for CATSRGGGGNTEAFF.

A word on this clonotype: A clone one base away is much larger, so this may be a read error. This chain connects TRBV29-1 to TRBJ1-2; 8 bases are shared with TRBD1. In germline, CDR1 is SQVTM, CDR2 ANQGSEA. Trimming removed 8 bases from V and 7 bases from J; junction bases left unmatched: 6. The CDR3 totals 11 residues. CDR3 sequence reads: CSSRTGTGYTF. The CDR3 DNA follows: TGCAGCTCTCGGACAGGGACTGGCTACACCTTC.

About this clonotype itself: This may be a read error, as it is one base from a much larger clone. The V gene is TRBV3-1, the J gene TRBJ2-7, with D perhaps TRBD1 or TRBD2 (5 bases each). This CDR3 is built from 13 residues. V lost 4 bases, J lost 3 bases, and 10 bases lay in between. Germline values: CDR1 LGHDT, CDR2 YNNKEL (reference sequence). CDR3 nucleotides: TGTGCCAGCAGCCGGGGACGTCTCTACGAGCAGTACTTC. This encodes CASSRGRLYEQYF.

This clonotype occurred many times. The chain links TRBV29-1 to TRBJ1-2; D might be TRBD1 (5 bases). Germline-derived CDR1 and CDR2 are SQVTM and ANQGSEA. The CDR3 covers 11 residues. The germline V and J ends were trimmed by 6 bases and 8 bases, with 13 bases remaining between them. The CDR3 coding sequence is TGCAGCGTCTACCCAAGGGACGGCTACACCTTC. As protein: CSVYPRDGYTF.

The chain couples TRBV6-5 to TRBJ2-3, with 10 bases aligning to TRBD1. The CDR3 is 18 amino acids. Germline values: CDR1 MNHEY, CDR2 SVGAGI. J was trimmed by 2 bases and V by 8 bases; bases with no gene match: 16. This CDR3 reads CASGSKPGQGTSTDTQYF. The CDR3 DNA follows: TGTGCCAGCGGTTCCAAACCGGGACAGGGGACTTCCACAGATACGCAGTATTTT.

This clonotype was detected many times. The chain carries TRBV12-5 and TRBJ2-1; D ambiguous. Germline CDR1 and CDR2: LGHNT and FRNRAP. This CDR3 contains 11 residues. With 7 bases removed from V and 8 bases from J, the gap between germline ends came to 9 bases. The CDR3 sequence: CASAFNHEQFF. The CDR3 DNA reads TGTGCTAGTGCCTTCAACCATGAGCAGTTCTTC.

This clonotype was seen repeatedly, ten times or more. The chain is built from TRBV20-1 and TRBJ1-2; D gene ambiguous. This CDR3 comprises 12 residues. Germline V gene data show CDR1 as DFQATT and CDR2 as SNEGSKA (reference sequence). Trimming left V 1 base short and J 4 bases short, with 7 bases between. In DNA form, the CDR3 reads TGCAGTGCTAGAGTCGATTCCTATGGCTACACCTTC. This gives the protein CSARVDSYGYTF.

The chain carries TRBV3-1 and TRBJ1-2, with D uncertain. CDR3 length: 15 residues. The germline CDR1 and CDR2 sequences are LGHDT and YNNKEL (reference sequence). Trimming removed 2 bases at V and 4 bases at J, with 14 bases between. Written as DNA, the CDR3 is TGTGCCAGCAGCCAATCTCCGCAGGAATCCTATGGCTACACCTTC. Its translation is CASSQSPQESYGYTF.

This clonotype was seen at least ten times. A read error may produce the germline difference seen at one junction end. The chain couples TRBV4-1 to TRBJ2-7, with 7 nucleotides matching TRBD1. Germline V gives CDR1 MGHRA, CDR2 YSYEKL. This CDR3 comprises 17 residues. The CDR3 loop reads CASGQLPGQRFAYEQYF. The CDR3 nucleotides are TGCGCCAGCGGCCAACTACCGGGACAGAGGTTCGCCTACGAGCAGTACTTC.

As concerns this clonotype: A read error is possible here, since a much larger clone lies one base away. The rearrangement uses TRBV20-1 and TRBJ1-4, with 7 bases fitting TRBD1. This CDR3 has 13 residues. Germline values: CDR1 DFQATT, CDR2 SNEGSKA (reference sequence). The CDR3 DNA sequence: TGCAGCGTGCCTCGGGACAGAAATGAAAAACGGTTTTTT. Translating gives CSVPRDRNEKRFF.

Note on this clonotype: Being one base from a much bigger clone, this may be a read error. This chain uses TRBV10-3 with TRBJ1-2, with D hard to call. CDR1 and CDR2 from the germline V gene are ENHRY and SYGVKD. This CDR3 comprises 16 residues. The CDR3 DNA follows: TGTGCCACCAGTGGAAGCAGGTCTTCCGGAAACTATGGCTACACCTTC. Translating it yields CATSGSRSSGNYGYTF.

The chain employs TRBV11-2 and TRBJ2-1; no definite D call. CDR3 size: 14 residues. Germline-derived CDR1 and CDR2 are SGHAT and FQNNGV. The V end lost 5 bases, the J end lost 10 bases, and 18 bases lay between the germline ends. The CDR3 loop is CASSPRPMTYEQFF. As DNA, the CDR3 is TGTGCCAGCAGCCCCCGTCCCATGACTTACGAGCAGTTCTTC.

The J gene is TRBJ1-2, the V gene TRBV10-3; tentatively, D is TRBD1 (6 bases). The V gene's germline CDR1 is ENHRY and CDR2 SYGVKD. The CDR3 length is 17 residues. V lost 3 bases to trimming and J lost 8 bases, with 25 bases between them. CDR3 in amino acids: CAISDPAPGTRAIGYTF. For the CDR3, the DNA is TGTGCCATCAGTGACCCAGCACCCGGGACACGAGCTATAGGCTACACCTTC.

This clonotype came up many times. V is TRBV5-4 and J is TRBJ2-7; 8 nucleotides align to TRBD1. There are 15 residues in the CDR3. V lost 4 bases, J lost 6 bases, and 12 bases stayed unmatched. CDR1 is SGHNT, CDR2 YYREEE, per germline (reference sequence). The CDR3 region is CASSILTGDPLEQYF. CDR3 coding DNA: TGTGCCAGCAGCATATTGACAGGGGATCCTCTCGAGCAGTACTTC.

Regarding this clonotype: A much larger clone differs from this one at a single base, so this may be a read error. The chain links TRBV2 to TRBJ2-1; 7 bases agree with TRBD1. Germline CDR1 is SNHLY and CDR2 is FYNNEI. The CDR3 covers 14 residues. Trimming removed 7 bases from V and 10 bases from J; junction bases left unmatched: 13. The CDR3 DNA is TGTGCCAGCAACGAACAGGGGAACCGCTACGAGCAGTTCTTC. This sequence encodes CASNEQGNRYEQFF.

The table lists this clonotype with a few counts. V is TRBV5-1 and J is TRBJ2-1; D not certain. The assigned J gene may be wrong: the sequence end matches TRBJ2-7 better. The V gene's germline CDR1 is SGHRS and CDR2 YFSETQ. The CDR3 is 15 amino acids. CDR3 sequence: CASSPGSSSYNEQYF. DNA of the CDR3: TGCGCCAGCAGCCCGGGCTCGAGCTCCTACAATGAGCAGTACTTC.

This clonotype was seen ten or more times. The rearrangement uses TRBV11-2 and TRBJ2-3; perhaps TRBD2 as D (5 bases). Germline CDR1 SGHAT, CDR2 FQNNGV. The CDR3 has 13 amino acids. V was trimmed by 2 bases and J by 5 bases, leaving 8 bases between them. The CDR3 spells CASSLRGRDTQYF. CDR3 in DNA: TGTGCCAGCAGCTTAAGAGGGAGAGATACGCAGTATTTT.

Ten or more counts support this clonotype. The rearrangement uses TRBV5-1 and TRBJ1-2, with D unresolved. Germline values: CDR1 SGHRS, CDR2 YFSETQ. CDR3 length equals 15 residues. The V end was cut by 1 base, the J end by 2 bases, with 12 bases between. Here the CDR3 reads CASSLSIGQNYGYTF. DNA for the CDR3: TGCGCCAGCAGCTTGTCTATCGGGCAAAACTATGGCTACACCTTC.

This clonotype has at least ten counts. CDR3 protein: CSVEEGGSYNEQFF. The CDR3 nucleotides are TGCAGCGTTGAAGAAGGGGGCTCCTACAATGAGCAGTTCTTC. V is TRBV29-1 and J is TRBJ2-1, with D perhaps TRBD1 (6 bases). Deletions cut 0 bases from V and 0 bases from J, with 6 bases between. CDR1 is SQVTM and CDR2 is ANQGSEA in the germline V gene. The CDR3 runs 14 residues.